This TCR beta chain is from a study of cytomegalovirus exposure and HLA in healthy donors. Overall study findings and caveats: TCR beta V- and J-gene trimming was later associated with a missense DCLRE1C variant.

PCR amplification relied on 60 Vbeta primers (plus 13 Jbeta primers). Measured with immunoSEQ multiplex PCR; TCRdb has only the in-frame clones, and not every one. The sample comprises approximately 100,000 clones, 75% to 85% of which are singletons, and about a tenth rests with the top ten. V gave up 0 bases and J gave up 0 bases, with 18 bases separating them. The CDR3 totals 19 residues. Germline CDR1 is MGHRA and CDR2 is YSYEKL. Remarks on this clone: Its target is not known.

This clonotype was sampled from a woman in her late teens or twenties in good health and CMV-seropositive. Sequencing was done on a sample of PBMCs. The chain is built from TRBV4-1 and TRBJ1-3, with a tentative D call TRBD1 (5 bases). The CDR3 nucleotides read TGCGCCAGCAGCCAAGATCCCGTGGACCGGGGGTACTCTGGAAACACCATATATTTT. It specifies CASSQDPVDRGYSGNTIYF.